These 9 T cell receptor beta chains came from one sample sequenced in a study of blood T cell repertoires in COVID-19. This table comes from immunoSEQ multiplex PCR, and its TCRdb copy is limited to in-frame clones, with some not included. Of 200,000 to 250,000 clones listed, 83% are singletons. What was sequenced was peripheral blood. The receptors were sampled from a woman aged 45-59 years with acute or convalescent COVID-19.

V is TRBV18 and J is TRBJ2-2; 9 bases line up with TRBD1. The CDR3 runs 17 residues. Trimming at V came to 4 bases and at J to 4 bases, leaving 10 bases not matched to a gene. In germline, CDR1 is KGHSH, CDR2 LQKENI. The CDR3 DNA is TGTGCCAGCTCACGGGGGGGACAGGGAAGAATCACCGGGGAGCTGTTTTTT. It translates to CASSRGGQGRITGELFF.

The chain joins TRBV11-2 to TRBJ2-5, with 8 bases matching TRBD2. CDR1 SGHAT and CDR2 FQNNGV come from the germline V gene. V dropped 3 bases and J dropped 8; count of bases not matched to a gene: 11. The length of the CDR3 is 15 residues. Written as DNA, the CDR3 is TGTGCCAGCAGCTTGTTGGCGGGGGGCACCGCCACCCAGTACTTC. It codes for CASSLLAGGTATQYF.

The CDR3 region has the DNA TGTGCCAGCAGCACAACGATAGGGGGGGCCTATGGCTACACCTTC. Translating it yields CASSTTIGGAYGYTF. V and J are TRBV3-1 (or the pseudogene TRBV3-2) and TRBJ1-2, with D possibly being TRBD1 (6 bases). Germline V CDR1 and CDR2: LGHDT, YNNKEL (reference sequence). V was pared by 5 bases and J by 4 bases, with 17 bases between. This CDR3 spans 15 amino acids.

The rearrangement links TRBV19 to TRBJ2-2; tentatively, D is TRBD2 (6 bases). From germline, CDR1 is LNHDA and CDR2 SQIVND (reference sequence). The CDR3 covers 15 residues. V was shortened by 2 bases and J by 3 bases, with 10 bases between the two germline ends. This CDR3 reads CASSIRETDTGELFF. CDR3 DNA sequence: TGTGCCAGTAGTATACGGGAGACAGACACCGGGGAGCTGTTTTTT.

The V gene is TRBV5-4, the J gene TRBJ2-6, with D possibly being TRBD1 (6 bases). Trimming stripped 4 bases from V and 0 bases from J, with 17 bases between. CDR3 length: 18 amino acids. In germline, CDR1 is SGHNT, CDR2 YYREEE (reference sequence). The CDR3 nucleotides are TGTGCCAGCAGCCCCGCGTCGCAGGGGAGCTCTGGGGCCAACGTCCTGACTTTC. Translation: CASSPASQGSSGANVLTF.

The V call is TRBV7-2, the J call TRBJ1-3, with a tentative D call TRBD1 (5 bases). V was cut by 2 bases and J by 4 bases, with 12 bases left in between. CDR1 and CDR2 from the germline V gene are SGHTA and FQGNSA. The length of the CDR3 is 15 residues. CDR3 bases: TGTGCCAGCAGCTTAATGCCAGGGTCAGGAAACACCATATATTTT. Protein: CASSLMPGSGNTIYF. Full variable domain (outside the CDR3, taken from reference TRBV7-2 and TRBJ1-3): GAGVSQSPSNKVTEKGKDVELRCDPISGHTALYWYRQSLGQGLEFLIYFQGNSAPDKSGLPSDRFSAERTGGSVSTLTIQRTQQEDSAVYLCASSLMPGSGNTIYFGEGSWLTVV.

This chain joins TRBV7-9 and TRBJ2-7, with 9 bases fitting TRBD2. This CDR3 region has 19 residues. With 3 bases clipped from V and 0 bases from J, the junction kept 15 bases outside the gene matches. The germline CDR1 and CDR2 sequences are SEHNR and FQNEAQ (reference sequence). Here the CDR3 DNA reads TGTGCCAGCAGCTTCTGGTGGGTCATAGCGGGAGAGTACTCCTACGAGCAGTACTTC. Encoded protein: CASSFWWVIAGEYSYEQYF.

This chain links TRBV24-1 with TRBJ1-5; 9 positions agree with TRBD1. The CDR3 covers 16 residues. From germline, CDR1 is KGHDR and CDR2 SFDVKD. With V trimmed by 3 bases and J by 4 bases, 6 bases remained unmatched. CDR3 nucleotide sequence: TGTGCCACCAGTGATCATCCGGGACAGGGAAATCAGCCCCAGCATTTT. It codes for CATSDHPGQGNQPQHF.

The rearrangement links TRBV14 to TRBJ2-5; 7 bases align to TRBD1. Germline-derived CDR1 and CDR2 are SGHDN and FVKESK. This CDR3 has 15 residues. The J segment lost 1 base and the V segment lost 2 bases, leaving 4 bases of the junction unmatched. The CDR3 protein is CASSQRQGFQETQYF. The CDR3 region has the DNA TGTGCCAGCAGCCAAAGACAGGGATTCCAAGAGACCCAGTACTTC.